This TCR beta chain is drawn from a study of control samples from healthy donors and cancer patients. Looked up from germline, CDR1 is SEHNR and CDR2 is FQNEAQ (reference sequence). The germline V and J ends were trimmed by 6 bases and 7 bases, with 12 bases remaining between them. The length of the CDR3 is 12 residues. The method was immunoSEQ multiplex PCR; TCRdb's version includes in-frame clones alone and lacks a portion of them. The sample holds some 120,000 clones, roughly 84% seen once. The chain has TRBV7-9 and TRBJ1-1; unclear D gene. Sequenced: blood. The TCR sequence derives from a middle-aged man in good health. CDR3 sequence (DNA): TGTGCCAGCAGTTACACAGAGATTGAAGCTTTCTTT. This codes for CASSYTEIEAFF.